The 29 T cell receptor beta chains reported below all come from one sample, sequenced in a study of spatial heterogeneity in lung cancer. The sample's time point: blood at routine non-recurrence follow-up after resection. TCRdb independently ran MiXCR on the 5' RACE reads; one entry per CDR3 protein. The repertoire includes roughly 70,000 distinct CDR3 sequences, nearly 9% of them detected once, and 1.5% to 2% sits in the top ten. The sample here was PBMCs, taken at follow-up. Receptors were obtained from a female donor with early-stage non-small cell lung cancer.

This clonotype came up many times. This chain links TRBV7-3 with TRBJ2-5; D is perhaps TRBD1 (6 bases). The CDR3 covers 13 residues. CDR1 and CDR2 (germline): SGHTA, FQGTGA. Trimming took 5 bases from V and 2 from J, leaving 9 bases between them. The CDR3 DNA reads TGTGCCAGCAGCCCGGACAGTCAAGAGACCCAGTACTTC. Translating it yields CASSPDSQETQYF.

The table lists this clonotype with many counts. V usage is TRBV5-1 and J usage is TRBJ1-5; no clear D. This CDR3 spans 12 amino acids. Germline CDR1 SGHRS, CDR2 YFSETQ. Deletions cut 0 bases from V and 14 bases from J, with 12 bases between. The DNA for the CDR3 is TGCGCCAGCAGCTTGGGCGACGGCCCCAAGCATTTT. This sequence encodes CASSLGDGPKHF.

This clonotype was seen repeatedly, ten times or more. J is TRBJ2-7 and V is TRBV20-1; D is unresolved. The ends were cut back, 5 bases at V and 2 bases at J, with 16 bases in the middle. CDR3 length equals 14 residues. Germline loops: CDR1 DFQATT, CDR2 SNEGSKA (reference sequence). Written as DNA, the CDR3 is TGCAGTGCTGGATTTATGGAAGGAGCCTACGAGCAGTACTTC. Translating it yields CSAGFMEGAYEQYF.

The chain carries TRBV24-1 and TRBJ2-3; 8 bases line up with TRBD1. The CDR3 contains 12 residues. After removal of 9 bases from V and 6 bases from J, the junction contained 4 bases not matched to a gene. The germline V gene encodes CDR1 KGHDR and CDR2 SFDVKD. CDR3 residues: CATGQGPDTQYF. For the CDR3, the DNA is TGTGCCACCGGACAGGGTCCGGATACGCAGTATTTT.

The J gene is TRBJ1-3, the V gene TRBV6-5; no reliable D call. The CDR3 spans 14 residues. Germline assignment: CDR1 MNHEY and CDR2 SVGAGI. V lost 4 bases and J lost 7, with 14 bases in between. The CDR3 sequence is CASSFSGSENTIYF. The CDR3 coding sequence is TGTGCCAGCAGTTTTTCGGGTTCGGAGAACACCATATATTTT.

V usage is TRBV12-3 or TRBV12-4 and J usage is TRBJ2-1, with D unclear. This CDR3 is 13 amino acids long. Deletions cut 2 bases from V and 1 base from J, with 3 bases between. DNA of the CDR3: TGTGCCAGCAGTTTACAGTCCTACAATGAGCAGTTCTTC. The encoded protein is CASSLQSYNEQFF.

This chain uses TRBV5-1 with TRBJ1-1, with D tentatively TRBD1 (6 bases). This CDR3 comprises 15 residues. CDR1 and CDR2 from the germline V gene are SGHRS and YFSETQ. With 2 bases removed from V and 1 base from J, the gap between germline ends came to 12 bases. The CDR3 loop reads CASSFPDRSNTEAFF. The CDR3, as DNA: TGCGCCAGCAGCTTCCCCGACAGGTCGAACACTGAAGCTTTCTTT.

This clonotype occurred many times. The chain recombines TRBV4-2 with TRBJ2-6; D perhaps matches TRBD2 (6 bases). CDR1 LGHNA and CDR2 YNFKEQ come from the germline V gene. V lost 0 bases and J 0 bases, leaving 12 bases between the germline ends. The CDR3 contains 18 residues. CDR3 region: CASSQEFEGGSGANVLTF. The CDR3 DNA is TGTGCCAGCAGCCAAGAATTCGAGGGAGGCTCTGGGGCCAACGTCCTGACTTTC.

V usage is TRBV20-1 and J usage is TRBJ1-2, with 7 bases that match TRBD1. There are 16 residues in the CDR3. Losses at the gene ends were 6 bases for V and 0 bases for J; bases not matched to a gene: 13. CDR1 DFQATT and CDR2 SNEGSKA come from the germline V gene (reference sequence). CDR3 residues: CSANRDSALANYGYTF. CDR3 coding DNA: TGCAGTGCAAATCGGGACAGCGCCCTAGCTAACTATGGCTACACCTTC.

This clonotype showed up many times. V gene TRBV28 combines with J gene TRBJ2-1; D is possibly TRBD2 (5 bases). CDR1 and CDR2 (germline): MDHEN, SYDVKM. V lost 6 bases and J 0 bases, leaving 9 bases between the germline ends. This CDR3 contains 14 residues. The CDR3 spells CASRRESSYNEQFF. Written as DNA, the CDR3 is TGTGCCAGCAGGAGGGAGAGCTCCTACAATGAGCAGTTCTTC.

This clonotype was detected many times. This chain links TRBV20-1 with TRBJ2-5; TRBD1 might be the D (6 bases). From germline, CDR1 is DFQATT and CDR2 SNEGSKA (reference sequence). This CDR3 is built from 15 residues. The ends were cut back, 6 bases at V and 2 bases at J, with 19 bases in the middle. This CDR3 reads CSAPRPGTRQETQYF. The CDR3 DNA follows: TGCAGTGCCCCCCGGCCAGGGACACGACAAGAGACCCAGTACTTC.

This clonotype was seen at least ten times. The V and J genes are TRBV27 and TRBJ2-2; D gene unclear. This CDR3 spans 13 amino acids. Trimming stripped 6 bases from V and 1 base from J, with 6 bases between. The germline V gene encodes CDR1 MNHEY and CDR2 SMNVEV (reference sequence). The DNA for the CDR3 is TGTGCCAGCAGATTGGGGAACACCGGGGAGCTGTTTTTT. This sequence encodes CASRLGNTGELFF.

The chain employs TRBV12-3 or TRBV12-4 and TRBJ1-4; weak D call: TRBD1 (5 bases). The CDR3 extends over 14 amino acids. Trimming removed 4 bases from V and 5 bases from J, with 11 bases in between. The CDR3 region is CASSSGDPNEKLFF. For the CDR3, the DNA is TGTGCCAGCAGTTCCGGGGACCCGAATGAAAAACTGTTTTTT.

This clonotype was counted ten times or more. This rearrangement joins TRBV12-3 or TRBV12-4 to TRBJ1-1; tentatively, D is TRBD1 (5 bases). The CDR3 consists of 12 residues. V lost 9 bases to trimming and J lost 12 bases, with 20 bases between them. CDR3 nucleotide sequence: TGTGCCAGTAGCCGAGGGACGGGCGGGTCTTTCTTT. Amino acids: CASSRGTGGSFF.

This rearrangement joins TRBV7-2 to TRBJ2-7, with 9 bases that match TRBD1. CDR1 is SGHTA, CDR2 FQGNSA, per germline. The CDR3 totals 15 residues. J gave up 1 base and V 4 bases, and 5 bases lay outside the gene matches. The CDR3 DNA reads as TGTGCCAGCAGCTCAGGGACAGGGCCTTCCTACGAGCAGTACTTC. This sequence encodes CASSSGTGPSYEQYF.

This clonotype has a count of ten or more. The genes are TRBV18 and TRBJ1-2; the match to TRBD1 covers 9 bases. The CDR3 has 14 amino acids. V was clipped by 1 base and J by 5 bases; unmatched bases: 2. From germline, CDR1 is KGHSH and CDR2 LQKENI. The CDR3 coding sequence is TGTGCCAGCTCACCACAGGACAGGGGATATGGCTACACCTTC. It codes for CASSPQDRGYGYTF.

Comments on this clonotype: A much larger clone is a single base away; this may be a read error. The chain couples TRBV28 to TRBJ2-7; D may correspond to TRBD1 or TRBD2 (6 bases each). Trimming removed 7 bases from V and 5 bases from J, with 21 bases in between. This CDR3 region has 15 residues. Per germline, CDR1 MDHEN and CDR2 SYDVKM. CDR3 sequence (DNA): TGTGCCAGCAAAGGGGGGCAGGGCACCCCCCACGAGCAGTACTTC. Amino acids: CASKGGQGTPHEQYF.

For this clonotype: With a much larger clone just one base away, this may be a read error. The chain joins TRBV27 to TRBJ2-7, with 11 positions matching TRBD1. CDR1 is MNHEY and CDR2 is SMNVEV in the germline V gene (reference sequence). This CDR3 is 14 amino acids long. Here the CDR3 reads CASSSRTGGYEQCF. The CDR3 DNA is TGTGCCAGCAGTTCCCGGACAGGGGGCTACGAGCAGTGCTTC.

This clonotype was seen a handful of times. The chain employs TRBV7-9 and TRBJ2-7, with D possibly matching TRBD1 (5 bases). This CDR3 spans 14 amino acids. Germline CDR1 is SEHNR and CDR2 is FQNEAQ (reference sequence). V lost 5 bases to trimming and J lost 4 bases, with 15 bases between them. The CDR3 protein is CASSPSGAGYEQYF. The CDR3, as DNA: TGTGCCAGCAGCCCAAGTGGGGCAGGGTACGAGCAGTACTTC.

At least ten counts were recorded for this clonotype. The chain carries TRBV7-2 and TRBJ2-1; 8 bases align to TRBD2. With 2 bases clipped from V and 7 bases from J, the junction kept 7 bases outside the gene matches. This CDR3 is 15 amino acids long. In germline, CDR1 is SGHTA, CDR2 FQGNSA. The CDR3 region is CASSLHSGTRNEQFF. The DNA of the CDR3 is TGTGCCAGCAGCTTACACTCCGGGACTAGGAATGAGCAGTTCTTC.

This chain connects TRBV10-3 to TRBJ1-4; the D gene is possibly TRBD1 (6 bases). V lost 5 bases and J 10 bases, leaving 17 bases between the germline ends. The CDR3 loop spans 14 amino acids. Germline lookup yields CDR1 ENHRY and CDR2 SYGVKD. The CDR3 DNA reads as TGTGCCATCAGTTCCGGGACACCCACCCTAAAACTGTTTTTT. This codes for CAISSGTPTLKLFF.

The table lists this clonotype with many counts. The chain uses TRBV3-1 and TRBJ2-7, with D perhaps TRBD1 (5 bases). The germline CDR1 and CDR2 sequences are LGHDT and YNNKEL (reference sequence). The CDR3 is 14 residues long. V was pared by 4 bases and J by 4 bases, with 14 bases between. In DNA form, the CDR3 reads TGTGCCAGCAGCCCAGAGCATGACAGTTACGAGCAGTACTTC. Translated: CASSPEHDSYEQYF.

This clonotype was found a few times. V is TRBV18 and J is TRBJ1-1; a possible D gene is TRBD1 (6 bases). Germline V gene lookup returns CDR1 KGHSH and CDR2 LQKENI. This CDR3 is 16 amino acids long. The ends were cut back, 3 bases at V and 1 base at J, with 15 bases in the middle. For the CDR3, the DNA is TGTGCCAGCTCACCCAATCGGGGACACTCGAACACTGAAGCTTTCTTT. It is translated as CASSPNRGHSNTEAFF.

This clonotype came up many times. The gene calls are TRBV7-9 and TRBJ2-1, with D possibly being TRBD2 (6 bases). Trimming left V 5 bases short and J 4 bases short, with 9 bases between. The CDR3 covers 13 residues. Germline V CDR1 and CDR2: SEHNR, FQNEAQ (reference sequence). CDR3 sequence (DNA): TGTGCCAGCAGCCACGGGGGATACAATGAGCAGTTCTTC. This codes for CASSHGGYNEQFF.

The chain employs TRBV7-9 and TRBJ2-1; D ambiguous. The germline V gene has CDR1 SEHNR and CDR2 FQNEAQ (reference sequence). The CDR3 is 14 residues long. Trimming removed 6 bases at V and 2 bases at J, with 11 bases between. The CDR3, as DNA: TGTGCCAGCAGTTATTCTACTACCTACAATGAGCAGTTCTTC. It yields the protein CASSYSTTYNEQFF.

This clonotype was seen a single time. The rearrangement links TRBV5-1 to TRBJ1-2; D gene uncertain. V lost 2 bases, J lost 6 bases, and 8 bases lay in between. This CDR3 comprises 12 residues. The germline CDR1 and CDR2 sequences are SGHRS and YFSETQ. CDR3 sequence: CASSFVGNGYTF. CDR3 sequence (DNA): TGCGCCAGCAGCTTCGTGGGGAATGGCTACACCTTC.

The sample holds many counts of this clonotype. This chain joins TRBV29-1 and TRBJ2-7; 7 bases fit TRBD1. Germline V gene sequence: CDR1 SQVTM, CDR2 ANQGSEA. With 1 base clipped from V and 1 base from J, the junction kept 1 base outside the gene matches. The CDR3 spans 13 residues. The DNA for the CDR3 is TGCAGCGTTGAAGGGGGACAGTCCTACGAGCAGTACTTC. Translation: CSVEGGQSYEQYF.

This clonotype was seen repeatedly, ten times or more. This rearrangement joins TRBV7-3 to TRBJ2-1; D may correspond to TRBD1 or TRBD2 (6 bases each). The V end lost 1 base, the J end lost 0 bases, and 25 bases lay between the germline ends. The length of the CDR3 is 21 residues. The germline gives CDR1 SGHTA, CDR2 FQGTGA. CDR3: CASSLKGTGAIRPGSYNEQFF. CDR3 coding DNA: TGTGCCAGCAGCTTAAAGGGGACGGGGGCTATTCGCCCGGGCTCCTACAATGAGCAGTTCTTC.

A word on this clonotype: A much larger clone lies a single base off, so this may be a read error. The chain carries TRBV7-9 and TRBJ1-1; tentatively, D is TRBD1 (6 bases). In germline, CDR1 is SEHNR, CDR2 FQNEAQ (reference sequence). The CDR3 totals 15 residues. Between the trimmed V and J ends, which lost 5 bases and 7 bases, there was a span of 20 bases. CDR3 DNA sequence: TGTGCCAGCAGCCATCATAGTGGGGGCGTCGTTGAAGCTTTCTTT. Translating it yields CASSHHSGGVVEAFF.